This T cell receptor (beta chain) was sequenced in a study of blood T cell repertoires in COVID-19. On the study more broadly: T cells, B-cell-depleted T cells, or PBMCs supplied cDNA or gDNA.

Only a few counts were recorded for this clone. The CDR3 sequence is 15 residues long. V shed 6 bases and J 6 bases; nucleotides not matched to a gene: 9. From germline, CDR1 is MNHEY and CDR2 SVGAGI. The assay was immunoSEQ multiplex PCR, and TCRdb's table has in-frame clones only and misses some. The table shows approximately 100,000 clones, with about 80% occurring only once. The clonotype was recovered from a man between 70 and 80 years old with active or convalescent COVID-19. The sample comprised peripheral blood. The genes are TRBV6-5 and TRBJ1-5; 9 nucleotides align to TRBD1. The CDR3 DNA is TGTGCCAGCAGCCGGGGGACAGGGACAGGTCAGCCCCAGCATTTT. Residues: CASSRGTGTGQPQHF.